Described below is a single TCR beta chain sequence and its context. The antigen is undetermined. Between the trimmed V and J ends, which lost 2 bases and 4 bases, there was a span of 18 bases. Germline loops: CDR1 SGHTS, CDR2 YDEGEE. The length of the CDR3 is 16 residues. The data belong to a study of T cell responses to AZD1222 COVID-19 vaccine. Study-level results: Repertoire sampling happened only post peak T cell response.

TCRdb's table, derived via immunoSEQ multiplex PCR, lists solely in-frame clones and lacks some. The sample carries more than 100,000 clones, about nine tenths recorded once. The sequenced sample was peripheral blood, obtained on day 0 of AZD1222 vaccination. The chain recombines TRBV5-8 with TRBJ1-2, with D possibly matching TRBD1 (6 bases). The sequence came from an adult in good health. CDR3 residues: CASSFLGNRAPYGYTF. For the CDR3, the DNA is TGTGCCAGCAGCTTCTTAGGGAACAGGGCCCCCTATGGCTACACCTTC.